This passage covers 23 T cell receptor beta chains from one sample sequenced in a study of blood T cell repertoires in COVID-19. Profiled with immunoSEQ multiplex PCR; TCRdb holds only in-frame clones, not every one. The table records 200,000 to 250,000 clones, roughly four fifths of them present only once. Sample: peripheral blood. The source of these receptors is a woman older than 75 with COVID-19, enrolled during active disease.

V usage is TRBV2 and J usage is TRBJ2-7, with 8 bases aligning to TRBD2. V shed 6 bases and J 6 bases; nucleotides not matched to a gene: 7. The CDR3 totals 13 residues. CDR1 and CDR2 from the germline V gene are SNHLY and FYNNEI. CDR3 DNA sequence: TGTGCCAGCAGAAGGACTAGCTTGGCCGAGCAGTACTTC. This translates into CASRRTSLAEQYF.

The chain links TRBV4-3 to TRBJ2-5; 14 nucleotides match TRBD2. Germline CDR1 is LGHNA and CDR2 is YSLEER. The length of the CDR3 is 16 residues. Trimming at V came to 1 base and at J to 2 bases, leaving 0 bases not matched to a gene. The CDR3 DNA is TGCGCCAGCAGCCAAGGACTAGCGGGAGGGCAAGAGACCCAGTACTTC. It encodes CASSQGLAGGQETQYF.

As DNA, the CDR3 is TGCGCCAGCAGCTTAGGCCAGGCGAGCTACGAGCAGTACTTC. It translates to CASSLGQASYEQYF. The chain is built from TRBV5-1 and TRBJ2-7; no reliable D call. In germline, CDR1 is SGHRS, CDR2 YFSETQ. The CDR3 spans 14 residues. Trimming cost V 2 bases and J 3 bases, with 12 bases left between them.

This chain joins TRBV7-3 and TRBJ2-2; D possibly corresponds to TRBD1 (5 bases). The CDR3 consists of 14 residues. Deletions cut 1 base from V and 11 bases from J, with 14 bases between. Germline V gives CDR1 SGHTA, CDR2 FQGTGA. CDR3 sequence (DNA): TGTGCCAGCAGCTTAAGACCAAGAAGGGGAGAGCTGTTTTTT. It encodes CASSLRPRRGELFF. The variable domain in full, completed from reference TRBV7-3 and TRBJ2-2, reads GAGVSQTPSNKVTEKGKYVELRCDPISGHTALYWYRQSLGQGPEFLIYFQGTGAADDSGLPNDRFFAVRPEGSVSTLKIQRTERGDSAVYLCASSLRPRRGELFFGEGSRLTVL.

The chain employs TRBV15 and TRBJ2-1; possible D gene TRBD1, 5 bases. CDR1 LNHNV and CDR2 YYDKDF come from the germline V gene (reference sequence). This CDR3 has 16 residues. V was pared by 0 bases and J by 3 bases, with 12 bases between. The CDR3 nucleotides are TGTGCCACCAGCAGAGATCGGATGCAGGGCTACAATGAGCAGTTCTTC. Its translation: CATSRDRMQGYNEQFF. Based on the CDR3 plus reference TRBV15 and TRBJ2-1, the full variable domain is DAMVIQNPRYQVTQFGKPVTLSCSQTLNHNVMYWYQQKSSQAPKLLFHYYDKDFNNEADTPDNFQSRRPNTSFCFLDIRSPGLGDTAMYLCATSRDRMQGYNEQFFGPGTRLTVL.

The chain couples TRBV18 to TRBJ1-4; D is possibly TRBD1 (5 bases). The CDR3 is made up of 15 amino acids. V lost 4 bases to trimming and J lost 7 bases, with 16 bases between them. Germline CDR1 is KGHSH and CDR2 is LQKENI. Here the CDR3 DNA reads TGTGCCAGCTCACAGGCCTCCGGGGGAGGTGAAAAACTGTTTTTT. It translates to CASSQASGGGEKLFF.

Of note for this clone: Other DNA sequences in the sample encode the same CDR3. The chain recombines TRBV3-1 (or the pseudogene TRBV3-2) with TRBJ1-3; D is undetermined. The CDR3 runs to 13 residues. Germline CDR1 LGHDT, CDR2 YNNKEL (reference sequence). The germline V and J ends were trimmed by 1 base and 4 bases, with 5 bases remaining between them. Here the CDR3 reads CASSQGGGNTIYF. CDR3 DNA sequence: TGTGCCAGCAGCCAAGGAGGAGGAAACACCATATATTTT.

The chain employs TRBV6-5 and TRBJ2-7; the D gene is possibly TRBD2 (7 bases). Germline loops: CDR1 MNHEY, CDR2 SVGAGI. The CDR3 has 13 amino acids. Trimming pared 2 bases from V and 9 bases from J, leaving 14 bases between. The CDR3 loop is CASSYRGGSGQYF. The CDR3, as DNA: TGTGCCAGCAGTTACAGGGGGGGGTCGGGGCAGTACTTC.

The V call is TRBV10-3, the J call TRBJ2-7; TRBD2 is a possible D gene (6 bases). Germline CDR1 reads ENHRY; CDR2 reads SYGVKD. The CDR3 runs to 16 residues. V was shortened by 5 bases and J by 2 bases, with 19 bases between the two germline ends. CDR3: CAISPGPGLNTYEQYF. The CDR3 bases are TGTGCCATCAGTCCCGGCCCGGGACTTAACACCTACGAGCAGTACTTC.

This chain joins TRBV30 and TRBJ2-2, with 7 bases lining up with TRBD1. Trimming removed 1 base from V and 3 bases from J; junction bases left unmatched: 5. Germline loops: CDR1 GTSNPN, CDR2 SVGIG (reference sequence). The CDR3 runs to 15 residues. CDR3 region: CAWSAGGKDTGELFF. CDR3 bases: TGTGCCTGGAGTGCAGGGGGTAAGGACACCGGGGAGCTGTTTTTT. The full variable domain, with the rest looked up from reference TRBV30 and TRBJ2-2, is SQTIHQWPATLVQPVGSPLSLECTVEGTSNPNLYWYRQAAGRGLQLLFYSVGIGQISSEVPQNLSASRPQDRQFILSSKKLLLSDSGFYLCAWSAGGKDTGELFFGEGSRLTVL.

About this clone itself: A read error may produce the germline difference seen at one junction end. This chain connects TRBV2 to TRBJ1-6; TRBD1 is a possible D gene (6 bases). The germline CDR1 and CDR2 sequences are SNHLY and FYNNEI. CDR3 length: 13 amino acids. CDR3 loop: CASREDRNGPLHF. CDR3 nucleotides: TGTGCCAGCAGGGAAGACAGGAACGGTCCCCTCCACTTT.

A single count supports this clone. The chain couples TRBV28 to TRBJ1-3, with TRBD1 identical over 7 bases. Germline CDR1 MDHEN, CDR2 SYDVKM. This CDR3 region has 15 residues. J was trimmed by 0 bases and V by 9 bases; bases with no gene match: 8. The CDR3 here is CASRTGSSSGNTIYF. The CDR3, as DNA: TGTGCCAGTCGGACAGGATCCTCCTCTGGAAACACCATATATTTT.

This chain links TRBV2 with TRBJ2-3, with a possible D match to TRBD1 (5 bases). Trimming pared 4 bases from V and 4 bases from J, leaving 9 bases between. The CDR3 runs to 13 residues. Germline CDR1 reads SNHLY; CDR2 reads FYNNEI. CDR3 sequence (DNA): TGTGCCAGCAGTGGACAGCGAGCAGATACGCAGTATTTT. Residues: CASSGQRADTQYF.

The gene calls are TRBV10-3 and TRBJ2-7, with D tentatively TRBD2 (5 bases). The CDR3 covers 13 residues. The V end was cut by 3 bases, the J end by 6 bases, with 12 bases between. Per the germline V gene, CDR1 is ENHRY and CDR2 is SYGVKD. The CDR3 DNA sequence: TGTGCCATCAGTGAAATGGGCGGACTCGAGCAGTACTTC. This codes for CAISEMGGLEQYF.

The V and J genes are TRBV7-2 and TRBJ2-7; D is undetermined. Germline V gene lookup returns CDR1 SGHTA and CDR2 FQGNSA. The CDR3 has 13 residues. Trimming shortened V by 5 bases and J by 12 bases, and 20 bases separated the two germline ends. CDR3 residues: CASSPSVVLELYF. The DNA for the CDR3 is TGTGCCAGCAGCCCCTCCGTCGTACTCGAATTGTACTTC.

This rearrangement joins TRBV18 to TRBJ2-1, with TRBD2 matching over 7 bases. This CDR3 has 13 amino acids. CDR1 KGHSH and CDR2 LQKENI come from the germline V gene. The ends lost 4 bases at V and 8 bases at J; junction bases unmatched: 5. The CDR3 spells CASSLQGGDEQFF. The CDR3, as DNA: TGTGCCAGCTCACTCCAGGGAGGGGATGAGCAGTTCTTC.

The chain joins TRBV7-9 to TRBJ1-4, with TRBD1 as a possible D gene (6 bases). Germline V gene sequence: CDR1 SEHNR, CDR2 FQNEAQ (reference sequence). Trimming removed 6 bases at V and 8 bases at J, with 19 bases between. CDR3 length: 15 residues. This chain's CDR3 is CASSSTSQGWEKLFF. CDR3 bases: TGTGCCAGCAGTTCAACCTCTCAGGGGTGGGAAAAACTGTTTTTT.

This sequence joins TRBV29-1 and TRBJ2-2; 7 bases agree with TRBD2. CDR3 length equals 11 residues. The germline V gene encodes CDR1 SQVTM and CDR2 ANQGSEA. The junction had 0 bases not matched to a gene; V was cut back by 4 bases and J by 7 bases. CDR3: CSVGEGGELFF. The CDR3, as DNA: TGCAGCGTTGGGGAGGGCGGGGAGCTGTTTTTT.

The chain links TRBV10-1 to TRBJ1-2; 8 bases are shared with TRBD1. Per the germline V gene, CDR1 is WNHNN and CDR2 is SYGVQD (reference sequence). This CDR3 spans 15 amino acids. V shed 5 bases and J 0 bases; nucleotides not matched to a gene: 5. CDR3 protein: CASSRTGIANYGYTF. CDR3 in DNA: TGCGCCAGCAGTCGGACAGGGATCGCTAACTATGGCTACACCTTC.

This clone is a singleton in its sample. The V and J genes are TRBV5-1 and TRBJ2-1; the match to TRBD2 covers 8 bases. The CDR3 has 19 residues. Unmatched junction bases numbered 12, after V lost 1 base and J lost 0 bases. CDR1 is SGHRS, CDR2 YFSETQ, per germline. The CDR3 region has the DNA TGCGCCAGCAGCTTGTCCGGGGGGGTCTCTCAGGGCTCCTACAATGAGCAGTTCTTC. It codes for CASSLSGGVSQGSYNEQFF.

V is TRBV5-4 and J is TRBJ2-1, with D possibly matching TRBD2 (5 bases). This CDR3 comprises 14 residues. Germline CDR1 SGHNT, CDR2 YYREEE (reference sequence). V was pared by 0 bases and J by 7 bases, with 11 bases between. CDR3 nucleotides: TGTGCCAGCAGCTTGGTAGCTAGCCAAAATGAGCAGTTCTTC. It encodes CASSLVASQNEQFF.

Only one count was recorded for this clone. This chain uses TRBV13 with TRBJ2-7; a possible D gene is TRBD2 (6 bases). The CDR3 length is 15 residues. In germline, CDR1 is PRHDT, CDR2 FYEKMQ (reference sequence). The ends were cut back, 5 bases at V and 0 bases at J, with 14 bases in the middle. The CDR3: CASSPGTGSSYEQYF. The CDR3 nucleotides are TGTGCCAGCAGCCCGGGGACCGGGAGCTCCTACGAGCAGTACTTC.

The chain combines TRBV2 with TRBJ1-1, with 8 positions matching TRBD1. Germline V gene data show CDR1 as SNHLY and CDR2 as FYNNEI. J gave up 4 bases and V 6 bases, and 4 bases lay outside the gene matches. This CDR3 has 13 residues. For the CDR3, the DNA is TGTGCCAGCAGGACAGGGGAGGGCACTGAAGCTTTCTTT. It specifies CASRTGEGTEAFF.